The sequence of this TCR beta chain was determined in a study of blood T cell repertoires in COVID-19. This table comes from immunoSEQ multiplex PCR, and its TCRdb copy is limited to in-frame clones, with some not included. The top ten hold 3.8% of the sample, which has 95,000 to 150,000 clones, 90% seen once. Trimming removed 4 bases from V and 2 bases from J, with 15 bases in between. The CDR3 is 15 residues long. Germline V CDR1 and CDR2: MNHEY, SVGAGI. The source of this sequence is an older woman with COVID-19, enrolled during active disease. The specimen sequenced was peripheral blood. The rearrangement joins TRBV6-5 to TRBJ2-7; possibly TRBD1 for D (6 bases). In DNA form, the CDR3 reads TGTGCCAGCAGTTCGGCAGGGACAACTGCCTACGAGCAGTACTTC. It is translated as CASSSAGTTAYEQYF.